The 13 T cell receptor beta chains reported below all come from one sample, sequenced in a study of CD4 T cells in relation to SARS-CoV-2 and coronaviruses (dated by TCRdb to the early 2020s). CD4+ T cells from unexposed donors were collected before the COVID-19 pandemic (2011-2018). After roughly 11 days of culture, CD4+ T cells were isolated with the EasySep CD4+ T cell isolation kit. Antigens for these TCRs are unknown. Library preparation used the immunoSEQ multiplex PCR assay. TCRdb took over this immuneACCESS table, retaining in-frame rearrangements with V and J assigned. Such tables are incomplete; in checked studies, under half of the missing clones stem from an unresolved V gene, and the remainder is unexplained. This sample comprises under 25,000 clones, 78% of them detected only once. The ten top clones hold about 18% of the sample. The sample was CD4+ T cells from PBMCs, cultured in vitro. Every receptor here comes from a human donor in good health.

V and J are TRBV30 and TRBJ1-6, with TRBD1 matching 7 bases. This CDR3 has 14 amino acids. V lost 0 bases, J lost 10 bases, and 6 bases stayed unmatched. CDR1 and CDR2 from the germline V gene are GTSNPN and SVGIG (reference sequence). The CDR3 region is CAWSVAGGRSPLHF. DNA for the CDR3: TGTGCCTGGAGTGTGGCAGGGGGAAGATCACCCCTCCACTTT.

The V gene is TRBV29-1, the J gene TRBJ1-1; the D is unclear. Per the germline V gene, CDR1 is SQVTM and CDR2 is ANQGSEA. Trimming removed 7 bases at V and 1 base at J, with 16 bases between. The CDR3 consists of 14 residues. In DNA form, the CDR3 reads TGCAGCGCTCTAACATTCAAGGGGAACACTGAAGCTTTCTTT. Its translation is CSALTFKGNTEAFF.

This clone was recorded only once. The chain links TRBV5-5 to TRBJ1-1; TRBD1 matches at 10 bases. The CDR3 has 16 amino acids. Looked up from germline, CDR1 is SGHKS and CDR2 is YYEKEE (reference sequence). The V gene end was trimmed by 0 bases and the J gene end by 1 base; junction bases not matched to a gene: 3. CDR3 DNA: TGTGCCAGCAGCTTGGTAGGGACAGGGGCGAACACTGAAGCTTTCTTT. Translating gives CASSLVGTGANTEAFF.

The chain recombines TRBV25-1 with TRBJ1-1; D possibly corresponds to TRBD1 (5 bases). Germline CDR1 MGHDK, CDR2 SYGVNS. This CDR3 has 15 amino acids. V lost 4 bases to trimming and J lost 1 base, with 13 bases between them. The CDR3 nucleotides are TGTGCCAGCAGTGGGGGAATCGGGACGAACACTGAAGCTTTCTTT. Amino acid sequence: CASSGGIGTNTEAFF.

J is TRBJ2-1 and V is TRBV7-9, with 8 bases that match TRBD2. The CDR3 totals 15 residues. V shed 1 base, J shed 4 bases, and the junction held 3 bases outside the gene matches. Per the germline V gene, CDR1 is SEHNR and CDR2 is FQNEAQ (reference sequence). CDR3 sequence: CASSLEGLVYNEQFF. CDR3 nucleotides: TGTGCCAGCAGCTTAGAGGGACTAGTATACAATGAGCAGTTCTTC. Combining the CDR3 with reference TRBV7-9 and TRBJ2-1 gives the whole variable domain DTGVSQNPRHKITKRGQNVTFRCDPISEHNRLYWYRQTLGQGPEFLTYFQNEAQLEKSRLLSDRFSAERPKGSFSTLEIQRTEQGDSAMYLCASSLEGLVYNEQFFGPGTRLTVL.

The chain carries TRBV3-1 (or the pseudogene TRBV3-2) and TRBJ2-7; D is unresolved. Trimming pared 0 bases from V and 6 bases from J, leaving 9 bases between. CDR1 is LGHDT and CDR2 is YNNKEL in the germline V gene (reference sequence). CDR3 length: 13 residues. CDR3 sequence: CASSQDMVGEQYF. The CDR3 bases are TGTGCCAGCAGCCAAGATATGGTTGGCGAGCAGTACTTC.

The J gene is TRBJ2-1, the V gene TRBV4-1; the match to TRBD2 covers 11 bases. The CDR3 contains 17 residues. V lost 3 bases and J lost 8; bases outside the gene matches: 12. CDR1 is MGHRA and CDR2 is YSYEKL in the germline V gene. CDR3 amino acids: CASSHPILAGVGHEQFF. Here the CDR3 DNA reads TGCGCCAGCAGCCACCCGATACTAGCGGGAGTGGGGCATGAGCAGTTCTTC.

The V and J genes are TRBV3-1 (or the pseudogene TRBV3-2) and TRBJ1-2; D is unclear. The CDR3 totals 15 residues. Germline V gene sequence: CDR1 LGHDT, CDR2 YNNKEL (reference sequence). Trimming took 0 bases from V and 4 from J, leaving 12 bases between them. The CDR3 coding sequence is TGTGCCAGCAGCCAAGATACGGGTCCCACCTATGGCTACACCTTC. It codes for CASSQDTGPTYGYTF.

V and J are TRBV28 and TRBJ2-7; possibly TRBD1 for D (5 bases). Germline V gene data show CDR1 as MDHEN and CDR2 as SYDVKM. Trimming removed 2 bases at V and 5 bases at J, with 10 bases between. The CDR3 length is 13 residues. The CDR3 sequence is CASSLGVGDEQYF. In nucleotides, the CDR3 is TGTGCCAGCAGTTTAGGTGTAGGGGACGAGCAGTACTTC.

The J gene is TRBJ2-7, the V gene TRBV28; D may be TRBD2 (6 bases). Looked up from germline, CDR1 is MDHEN and CDR2 is SYDVKM. V lost 11 bases, J lost 6 bases, and 20 bases lay in between. The CDR3 runs to 13 residues. Here the CDR3 DNA reads TGTGCCGTGGGGGGACCCTCAAGAAGCGAGCAGTACTTC. Its translation: CAVGGPSRSEQYF.

The chain employs TRBV24-1 and TRBJ2-3; D unclear. Germline loops: CDR1 KGHDR, CDR2 SFDVKD. Trimming took 4 bases from V and 0 from J, leaving 10 bases between them. This CDR3 is built from 15 residues. CDR3 protein: CATSEDPPSTDTQYF. The CDR3 bases are TGTGCCACCAGTGAAGACCCTCCTAGCACAGATACGCAGTATTTT.

The rearrangement uses TRBV2 and TRBJ1-5; no reliable D call. Germline CDR1 SNHLY, CDR2 FYNNEI. Trimming stripped 3 bases from V and 4 bases from J, with 10 bases between. The CDR3 loop spans 14 amino acids. CDR3 sequence (DNA): TGTGCCAGCAGTGAGTATTCCAATAATCAGCCCCAGCATTTT. It is translated as CASSEYSNNQPQHF.

V usage is TRBV20-1 and J usage is TRBJ2-5; no firm D call. Germline-derived CDR1 and CDR2 are DFQATT and SNEGSKA (reference sequence). This CDR3 contains 10 residues. V was pared by 6 bases and J by 2 bases, with 4 bases between. This CDR3 reads CSAKQETQYF. DNA of the CDR3: TGCAGTGCGAAACAAGAGACCCAGTACTTC.